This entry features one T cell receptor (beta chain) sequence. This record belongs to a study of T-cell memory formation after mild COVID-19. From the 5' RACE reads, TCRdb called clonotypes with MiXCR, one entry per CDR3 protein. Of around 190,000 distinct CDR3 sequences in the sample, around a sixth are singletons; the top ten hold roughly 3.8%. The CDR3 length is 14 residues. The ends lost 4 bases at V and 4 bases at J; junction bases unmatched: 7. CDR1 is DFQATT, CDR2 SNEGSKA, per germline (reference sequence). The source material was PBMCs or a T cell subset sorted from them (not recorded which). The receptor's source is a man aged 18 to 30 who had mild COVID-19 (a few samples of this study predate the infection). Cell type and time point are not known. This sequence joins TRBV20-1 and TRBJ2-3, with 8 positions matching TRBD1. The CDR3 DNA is TGCAGTGCTATTGACAGGGGTAGGGCAGATACGCAGTATTTT. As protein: CSAIDRGRADTQYF.